Following are 15 T cell receptor beta chains from one sample sequenced in a study of identical twins. In TCRdb, the 5' RACE reads were re-called with MiXCR into one record per CDR3 protein. The sample shows 220,000 or so distinct CDR3 sequences, around 7% of them seen only once. In addition, the sample was reused for a study of yellow fever vaccine responses in identical twins.

Specimen: memory (CD45RO+) T cells sorted from blood. Every receptor here comes from a young woman in good health.

V and J are TRBV7-9 and TRBJ2-4, with TRBD1 identical over 10 bases. V lost 3 bases and J lost 3; bases outside the gene matches: 2. This CDR3 has 15 residues. Germline values: CDR1 SEHNR, CDR2 FQNEAQ (reference sequence). The CDR3 loop reads CASSLTGGHKNIQYF. In DNA form, the CDR3 reads TGTGCCAGCAGCTTGACAGGGGGCCACAAAAACATTCAGTACTTC.

Here the CDR3 DNA reads TGTGCCATCAGTGAAAGTCCGAGCGGAGACTACAATGAGCAGTTCTTC. It is translated as CAISESPSGDYNEQFF. This chain joins TRBV10-3 and TRBJ2-1; a weak D match, TRBD2 (5 bases). The V and J ends lost 3 bases and 3 bases respectively, with 15 bases between them. This CDR3 spans 16 amino acids. Germline CDR1 is ENHRY and CDR2 is SYGVKD.

A few counts support this clonotype. The chain recombines TRBV20-1 with TRBJ1-6; the D gene is possibly TRBD1 (5 bases). The germline V gene encodes CDR1 DFQATT and CDR2 SNEGSKA (reference sequence). This CDR3 spans 16 amino acids. Trimming left V 0 bases short and J 0 bases short, with 9 bases between. The CDR3 DNA is TGCAGTGCTAGAGATAACACAGGCTCCTATAATTCACCCCTCCACTTT. Protein product: CSARDNTGSYNSPLHF.

This clonotype was counted many times. CDR3 protein: CSAPQYGYTF. The CDR3 region has the DNA TGCAGTGCTCCGCAGTATGGCTACACCTTC. The rearrangement joins TRBV20-1 to TRBJ1-2, with D unresolved. Per the germline V gene, CDR1 is DFQATT and CDR2 is SNEGSKA (reference sequence). V lost 5 bases, J lost 5 bases, and 6 bases lay in between. This CDR3 is 10 amino acids long.

The genes are TRBV12-3 or TRBV12-4 and TRBJ2-6, with unresolved D. CDR3 size: 18 residues. The V end was cut by 2 bases, the J end by 0 bases, with 14 bases between. The chain's CDR3 is CASSLRANPSSGANVLTF. CDR3 bases: TGTGCCAGCAGTTTAAGGGCAAACCCCTCCTCTGGGGCCAACGTCCTGACTTTC.

This chain uses TRBV7-9 with TRBJ1-1; no clear D gene. V gave up 2 bases and J gave up 4 bases, with 8 bases separating them. This CDR3 comprises 13 residues. CDR1 is SEHNR, CDR2 FQNEAQ, per germline (reference sequence). The CDR3 is CASSLSRVTEAFF. The CDR3 nucleotides read TGTGCCAGCAGCTTATCCCGGGTCACTGAAGCTTTCTTT.

The sample holds a few counts of this clonotype. V usage is TRBV3-1 and J usage is TRBJ1-5, with D perhaps TRBD1 (5 bases). The CDR3 spans 15 residues. Germline V gives CDR1 LGHDT, CDR2 YNNKEL (reference sequence). Trimming took off 0 bases at V and 3 bases at J, with 9 bases between the two ends. Here the CDR3 DNA reads TGTGCCAGCAGCCAAGATATGACAGTCAATCAGCCCCAGCATTTT. Amino acids: CASSQDMTVNQPQHF. Variable domain in full (rest from reference TRBV3-1 and TRBJ1-5): DTAVSQTPKYLVTQMGNDKSIKCEQNLGHDTMYWYKQDSKKFLKIMFSYNNKELIINETVPNRFSPKSPDKAHLNLHINSLELGDSAVYFCASSQDMTVNQPQHFGDGTRLSIL.

The chain employs TRBV7-8 and TRBJ2-6; TRBD2 aligns across 7 bases. This CDR3 is built from 20 residues. Germline assignment: CDR1 SGHVS and CDR2 FQNEAQ. The V gene end was trimmed by 0 bases and the J gene end by 1 base; junction bases not matched to a gene: 12. The DNA for the CDR3 is TGTGCCAGCAGCTTAGCGTGGGGAGGGAGGTCGAGTTCTGGGGCCAACGTCCTGACTTTC. It encodes CASSLAWGGRSSSGANVLTF.

This clonotype occurred many times. DNA of the CDR3: TGTGCCAGCAGTTTAGTTGCGGGAGGAATATACAATGAGCAGTTCTTC. It yields the protein CASSLVAGGIYNEQFF. The V and J genes are TRBV12-3 or TRBV12-4 and TRBJ2-1; 8 nucleotides align to TRBD2. CDR3 size: 16 residues. V lost 1 base and J lost 4; bases outside the gene matches: 6.

This clonotype turned up a few times. The chain combines TRBV12-3 or TRBV12-4 with TRBJ2-2; D perhaps matches TRBD1 (6 bases). V shed 6 bases and J shed 6 bases, with 14 bases lying between them. There are 14 residues in the CDR3. The chain's CDR3 is CASSPDRIAGELFF. For the CDR3, the DNA is TGTGCCAGCAGCCCAGACAGGATCGCCGGGGAGCTGTTTTTT.

This clonotype has a handful of counts. The gene calls are TRBV7-2 and TRBJ1-5; D perhaps matches TRBD1 (5 bases). Trimming removed 6 bases from V and 1 base from J, with 13 bases in between. The CDR3 length is 15 residues. The germline V gene encodes CDR1 SGHTA and CDR2 FQGNSA. The chain's CDR3 is CASRPDGTSNQPQHF. In nucleotides, the CDR3 is TGTGCCAGCAGGCCGGATGGGACCAGCAATCAGCCCCAGCATTTT.

This clonotype occurred many times. The V call is TRBV5-1, the J call TRBJ2-2, with unresolved D. This CDR3 has 11 amino acids. The germline V and J ends were trimmed by 5 bases and 5 bases, with 4 bases remaining between them. CDR1 is SGHRS and CDR2 is YFSETQ in the germline V gene. The CDR3 region is CASRGTGELFF. The CDR3, as DNA: TGCGCCAGCAGGGGGACCGGGGAGCTGTTTTTT.

This clonotype was counted at least ten times. CDR3 coding DNA: TGTGCCAGCAGTTTAGCCTTGCGGACAGGCGGCAATTCACCCCTCCACTTT. Its protein product is CASSLALRTGGNSPLHF. The chain couples TRBV12-3 or TRBV12-4 to TRBJ1-6; the match to TRBD1 covers 7 bases. The CDR3 is made up of 17 amino acids. V shed 0 bases and J 7 bases; nucleotides not matched to a gene: 9.

This clonotype was recorded at least ten times. This chain links TRBV5-1 with TRBJ2-1; 15 nucleotides align to TRBD2. Germline values: CDR1 SGHRS, CDR2 YFSETQ. Germline trimming cut 2 bases from V and 4 bases from J; bases unmatched to any gene: 4. This CDR3 is 17 amino acids long. The CDR3 nucleotides are TGCGCCAGCAGCTTCGGACTAGCGGGAGGGGTTTACAATGAGCAGTTCTTC. This encodes CASSFGLAGGVYNEQFF.

At least ten counts were recorded for this clonotype. The chain links TRBV5-6 to TRBJ2-1; 11 bases align to TRBD2. This CDR3 is built from 17 residues. The J segment lost 0 bases and the V segment lost 4 bases, leaving 6 bases of the junction unmatched. Looked up from germline, CDR1 is SGHDT and CDR2 is YYEEEE. Here the CDR3 reads CASSRTSGGGSYNEQFF. Written as DNA, the CDR3 is TGTGCCAGCAGCCGAACTAGCGGGGGAGGCTCCTACAATGAGCAGTTCTTC. Full variable domain (missing parts from reference TRBV5-6 and TRBJ2-1): DAGVTQSPTHLIKTRGQQVTLRCSPKSGHDTVSWYQQALGQGPQFIFQYYEEEERQRGNFPDRFSGHQFPNYSSELNVNALLLGDSALYLCASSRTSGGGSYNEQFFGPGTRLTVL.